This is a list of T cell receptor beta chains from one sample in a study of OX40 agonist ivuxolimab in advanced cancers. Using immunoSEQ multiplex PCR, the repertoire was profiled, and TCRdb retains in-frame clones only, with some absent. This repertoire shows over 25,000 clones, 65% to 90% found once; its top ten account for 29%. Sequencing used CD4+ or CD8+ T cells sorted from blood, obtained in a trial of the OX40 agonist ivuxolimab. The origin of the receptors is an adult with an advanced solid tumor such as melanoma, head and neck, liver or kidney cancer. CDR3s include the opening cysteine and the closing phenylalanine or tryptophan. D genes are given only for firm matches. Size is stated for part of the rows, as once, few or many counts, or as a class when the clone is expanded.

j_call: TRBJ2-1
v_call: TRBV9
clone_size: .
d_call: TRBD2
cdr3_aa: CASSNWTSGYNEQFF
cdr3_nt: TGTGCCAGCAGCAATTGGACTAGCGGCTACAATGAGCAGTTCTTC

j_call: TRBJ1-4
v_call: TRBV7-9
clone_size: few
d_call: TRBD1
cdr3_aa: CASSHDRGPTNEKLFF
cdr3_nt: TGTGCCAGCAGCCACGACAGGGGGCCAACTAATGAAAAACTGTTTTTT

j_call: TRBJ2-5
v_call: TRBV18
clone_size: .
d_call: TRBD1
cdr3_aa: CASSPSDREFGETQYF
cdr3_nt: TGTGCCAGCTCACCCTCGGACAGGGAGTTCGGCGAGACCCAGTACTTC

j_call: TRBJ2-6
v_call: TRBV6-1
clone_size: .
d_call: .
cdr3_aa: CASSEVGGAVANVLTF
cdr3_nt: TGTGCCAGCAGTGAAGTGGGTGGGGCAGTGGCCAACGTCCTGACTTTC

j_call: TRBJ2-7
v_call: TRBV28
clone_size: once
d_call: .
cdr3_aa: CASCSLDRTASSYEQYF
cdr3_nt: TGTGCCAGCTGTTCCCTCGATCGGACTGCTAGCTCCTACGAGCAGTACTTC

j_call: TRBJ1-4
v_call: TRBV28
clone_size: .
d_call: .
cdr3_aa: CASSLYGPGVEKLFF
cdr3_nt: TGTGCCAGCAGTTTATACGGGCCGGGGGTTGAAAAACTGTTTTTT

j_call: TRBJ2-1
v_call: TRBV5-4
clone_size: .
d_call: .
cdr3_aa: CASSLDGNNEQFF
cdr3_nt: TGTGCCAGCAGCTTGGACGGAAACAATGAGCAGTTCTTC

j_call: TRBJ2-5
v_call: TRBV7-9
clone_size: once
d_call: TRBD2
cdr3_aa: CASSLREGETQYF
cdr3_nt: TGTGCCAGCAGCTTACGGGAGGGGGAGACCCAGTACTTC

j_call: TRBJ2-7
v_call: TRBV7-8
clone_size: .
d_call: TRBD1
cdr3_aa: CASIGGTGGYEQYF
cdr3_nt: TGTGCCAGCATCGGCGGGACAGGGGGCTACGAGCAGTACTTC

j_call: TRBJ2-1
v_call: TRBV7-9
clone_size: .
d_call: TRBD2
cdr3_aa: CASSSTSGGASYNEQFF
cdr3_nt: TGTGCCAGCAGTTCCACTAGCGGGGGGGCCTCCTACAATGAGCAGTTCTTC

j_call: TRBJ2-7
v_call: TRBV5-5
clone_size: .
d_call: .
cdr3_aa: CASSLWDGSYEQYF
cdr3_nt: TGTGCCAGCAGCTTGTGGGACGGAAGCTACGAGCAGTACTTC

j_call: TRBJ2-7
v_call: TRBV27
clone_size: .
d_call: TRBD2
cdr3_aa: CASSPVAGGRHWYEQYF
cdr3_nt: TGTGCCAGCAGCCCGGTAGCGGGGGGACGTCACTGGTACGAGCAGTACTTC

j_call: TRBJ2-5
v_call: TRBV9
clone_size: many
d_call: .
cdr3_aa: CASSLGTEETQYF
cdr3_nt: TGTGCCAGCAGCCTCGGGACTGAAGAGACCCAGTACTTC

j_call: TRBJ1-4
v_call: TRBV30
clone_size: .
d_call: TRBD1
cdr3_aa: CAWSVWDRGDGEKLFF
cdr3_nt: TGTGCCTGGAGTGTATGGGACAGGGGGGATGGTGAAAAACTGTTTTTT

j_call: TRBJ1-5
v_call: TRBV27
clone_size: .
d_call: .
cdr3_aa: CAITGGTSNQPQHF
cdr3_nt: TGTGCCATTACGGGGGGGACAAGCAATCAGCCCCAGCATTTT

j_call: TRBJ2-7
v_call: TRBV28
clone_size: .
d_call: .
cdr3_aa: CASRPPRFSYEQYF
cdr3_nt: TGTGCCAGCAGGCCCCCTAGGTTCTCCTACGAGCAGTACTTC

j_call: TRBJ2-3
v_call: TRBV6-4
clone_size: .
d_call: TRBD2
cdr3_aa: CASNQAGGTSDTQYF
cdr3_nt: TGTGCCAGCAACCAAGCGGGAGGGACTTCGGATACGCAGTATTTT

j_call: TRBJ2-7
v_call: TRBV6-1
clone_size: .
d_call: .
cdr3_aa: CASSDYEVARGEQYF
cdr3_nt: TGTGCCAGCAGTGATTACGAGGTAGCACGGGGCGAGCAGTACTTC

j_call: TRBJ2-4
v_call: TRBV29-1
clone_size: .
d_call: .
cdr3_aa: CSVDGTLGNIQYF
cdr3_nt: TGCAGCGTAGATGGGACATTAGGGAACATTCAGTACTTC

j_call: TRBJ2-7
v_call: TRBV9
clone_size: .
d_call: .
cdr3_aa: CASTPGGGTYEQYF
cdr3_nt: TGTGCCAGCACCCCAGGGGGGGGCACATACGAGCAGTACTTC

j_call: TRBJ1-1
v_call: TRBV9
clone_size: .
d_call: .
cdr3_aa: CASSVEAGAEAFF
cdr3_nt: TGTGCCAGCAGCGTAGAGGCGGGGGCTGAAGCTTTCTTT

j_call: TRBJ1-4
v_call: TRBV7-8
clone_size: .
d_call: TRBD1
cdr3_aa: CAVMGTGNEKLFF
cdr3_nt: TGTGCCGTTATGGGGACAGGGAACGAAAAACTGTTTTTT

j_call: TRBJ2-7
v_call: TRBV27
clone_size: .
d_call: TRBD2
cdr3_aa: CASSLKGPLVREAAYEQYF
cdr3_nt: TGTGCCAGCAGTTTAAAGGGCCCCCTGGTGCGGGAGGCCGCCTACGAGCAGTACTTC

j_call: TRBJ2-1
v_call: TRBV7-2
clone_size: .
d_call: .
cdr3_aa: CASSPWTGQGGYYNEQFF
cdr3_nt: TGTGCCAGCAGCCCTTGGACCGGCCAGGGAGGTTACTACAATGAGCAGTTCTTC

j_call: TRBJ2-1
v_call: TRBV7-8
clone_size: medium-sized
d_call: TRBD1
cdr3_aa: CASSPGQGNNEQFF
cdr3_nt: TGTGCCAGCAGCCCGGGACAGGGAAACAATGAGCAGTTCTTC

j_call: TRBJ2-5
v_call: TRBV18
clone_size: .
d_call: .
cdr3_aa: CASSPVAGWETQYF
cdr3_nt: TGTGCCAGCTCACCAGTAGCAGGGTGGGAGACCCAGTACTTC

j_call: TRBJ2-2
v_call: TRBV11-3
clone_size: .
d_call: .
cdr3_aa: CASSGATGELFF
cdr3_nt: TGTGCCAGCAGCGGGGCAACCGGGGAGCTGTTTTTT

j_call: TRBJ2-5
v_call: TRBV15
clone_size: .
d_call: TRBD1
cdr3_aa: CATSITGGGRTQYF
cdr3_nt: TGTGCCACCAGCATCACAGGGGGCGGTAGGACCCAGTACTTC

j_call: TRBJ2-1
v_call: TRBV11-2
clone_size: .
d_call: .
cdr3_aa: CASSLYEQFF
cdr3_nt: TGTGCCAGCAGCTTATATGAGCAGTTCTTC

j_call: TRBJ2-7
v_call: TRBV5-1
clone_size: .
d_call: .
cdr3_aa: CASSESYEQYF
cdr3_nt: TGCGCCAGCAGCGAGTCCTACGAGCAGTACTTC

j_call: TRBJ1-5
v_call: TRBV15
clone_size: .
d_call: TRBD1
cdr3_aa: CATSKDRGINQPQHF
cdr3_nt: TGTGCCACCAGCAAAGACAGGGGAATAAATCAGCCCCAGCATTTT

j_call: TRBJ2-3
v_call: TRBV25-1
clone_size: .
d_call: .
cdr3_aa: CASSEYGGPSTDTQYF
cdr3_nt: TGTGCCAGCAGTGAATATGGAGGGCCCTCGACAGATACGCAGTATTTT

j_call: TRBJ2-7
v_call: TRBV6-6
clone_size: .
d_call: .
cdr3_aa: CALGRVSYEQYF
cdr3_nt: TGTGCCCTGGGACGGGTGTCCTACGAGCAGTACTTC

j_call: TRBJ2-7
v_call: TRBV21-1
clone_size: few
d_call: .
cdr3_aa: CASSKSARRSYEQYF
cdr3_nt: TGTGCCAGCAGCAAATCAGCGCGGAGATCCTACGAGCAGTACTTC

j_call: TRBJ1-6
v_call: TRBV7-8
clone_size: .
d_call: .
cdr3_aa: CASSSKGPLHF
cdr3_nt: TGTGCCAGCAGCTCGAAGGGCCCCCTCCACTTT

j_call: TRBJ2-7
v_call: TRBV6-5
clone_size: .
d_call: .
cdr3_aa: CASSQGLAYEQYF
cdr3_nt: TGTGCCAGCAGTCAGGGGCTAGCCTACGAGCAGTACTTC

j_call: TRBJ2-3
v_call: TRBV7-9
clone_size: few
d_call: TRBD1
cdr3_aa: CASSLAPGQGTDTQYF
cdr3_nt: TGTGCCAGCAGCTTAGCTCCGGGACAGGGCACAGATACGCAGTATTTT

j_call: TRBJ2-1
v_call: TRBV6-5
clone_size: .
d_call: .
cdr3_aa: CASSSLLAYDNEQFF
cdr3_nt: TGTGCCAGCAGTTCCCTACTAGCCTATGACAATGAGCAGTTCTTC

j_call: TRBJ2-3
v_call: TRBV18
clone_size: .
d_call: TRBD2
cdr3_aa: CASSPPPGGGPVHPPDTQYF
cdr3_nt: TGTGCCAGCTCACCACCTCCCGGCGGGGGGCCTGTTCACCCCCCAGATACGCAGTATTTT

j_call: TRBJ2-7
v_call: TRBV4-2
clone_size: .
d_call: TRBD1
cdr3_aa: CASSPGSFWDRNSYEQYF
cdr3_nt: TGTGCCAGCAGCCCAGGTTCATTTTGGGACAGAAATTCCTACGAGCAGTACTTC

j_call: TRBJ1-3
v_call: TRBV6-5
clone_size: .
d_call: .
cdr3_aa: CASSYSAGTGNTIYF
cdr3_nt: TGTGCCAGCAGTTACTCAGCAGGGACTGGAAACACCATATATTTT

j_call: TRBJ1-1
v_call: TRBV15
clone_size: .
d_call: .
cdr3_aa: CATSRDRVEESDMNTEAFF
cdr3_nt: TGTGCCACCAGCAGAGATCGGGTGGAGGAATCCGACATGAACACTGAAGCTTTCTTT

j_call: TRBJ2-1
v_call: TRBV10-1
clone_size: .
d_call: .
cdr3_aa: CASSRRVDGSYNEQFF
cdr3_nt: TGCGCCAGCAGTCGGAGGGTGGACGGCTCCTACAATGAGCAGTTCTTC

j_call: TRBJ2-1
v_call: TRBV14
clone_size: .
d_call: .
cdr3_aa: CASSQVRAYNEQFF
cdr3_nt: TGTGCCAGCAGCCAAGTGCGAGCTTACAATGAGCAGTTCTTC

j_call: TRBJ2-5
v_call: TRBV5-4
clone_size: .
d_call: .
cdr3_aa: CASYHGETQYF
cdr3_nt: TGTGCCAGCTACCACGGGGAGACCCAGTACTTC

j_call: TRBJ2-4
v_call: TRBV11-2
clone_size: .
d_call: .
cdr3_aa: CASSLGTVGKNIQYF
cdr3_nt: TGTGCCAGCAGCTTAGGGACAGTGGGCAAAAACATTCAGTACTTC

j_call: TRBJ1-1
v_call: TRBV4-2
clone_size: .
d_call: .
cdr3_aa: CASRLDSTEAFF
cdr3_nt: TGTGCCAGCAGGCTGGACAGCACTGAAGCTTTCTTT

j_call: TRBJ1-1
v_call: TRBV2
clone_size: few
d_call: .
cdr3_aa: CASNTAGTEAFF
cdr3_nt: TGTGCCAGCAATACAGCGGGCACTGAAGCTTTCTTT

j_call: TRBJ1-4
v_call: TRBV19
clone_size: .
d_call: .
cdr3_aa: CASSTHHQGNEKLFF
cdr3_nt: TGTGCCAGTAGTACCCACCACCAGGGGAATGAAAAACTGTTTTTT

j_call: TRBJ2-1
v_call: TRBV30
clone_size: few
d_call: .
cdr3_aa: CAWSVGGDNEQFF
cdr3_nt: TGTGCCTGGAGTGTAGGTGGAGACAATGAGCAGTTCTTC

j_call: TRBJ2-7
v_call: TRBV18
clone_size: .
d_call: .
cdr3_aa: CASSPSAYEQYF
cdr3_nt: TGTGCCAGCTCACCGAGTGCCTACGAGCAGTACTTC

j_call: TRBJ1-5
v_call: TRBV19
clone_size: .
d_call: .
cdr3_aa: CASSYRDGGNQPQHF
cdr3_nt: TGTGCCAGTAGTTACAGGGATGGAGGCAATCAGCCCCAGCATTTT

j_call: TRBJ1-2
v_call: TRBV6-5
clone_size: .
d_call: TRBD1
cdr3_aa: CASSYLWDRGDYGYTF
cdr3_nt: TGTGCCAGCAGTTACCTCTGGGACAGGGGCGATTATGGCTACACCTTC